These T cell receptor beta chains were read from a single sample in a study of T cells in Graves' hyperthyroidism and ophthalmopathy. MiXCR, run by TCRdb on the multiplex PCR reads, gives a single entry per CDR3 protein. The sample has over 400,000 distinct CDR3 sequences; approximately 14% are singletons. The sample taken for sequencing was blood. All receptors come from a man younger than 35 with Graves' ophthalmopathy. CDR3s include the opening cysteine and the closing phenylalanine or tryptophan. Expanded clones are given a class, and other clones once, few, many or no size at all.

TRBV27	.	CASSFPGGDEQFF
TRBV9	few	CASSASGIRSEAFF
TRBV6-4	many	CASSDSGREMTGESTDTQYF
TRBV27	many	CASSPSPHGGQYF
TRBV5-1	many	CASSLSSNNSPLHF
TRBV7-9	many	CASSPGRTYGYTF
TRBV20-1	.	CSARRGTSGDTDTQYF
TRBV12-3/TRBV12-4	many	CASSATGTSGYEQYF
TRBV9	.	CASSPLEQNNEQFF
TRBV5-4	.	CASSTGGWTDTQYF
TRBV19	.	CASSSEWGANYGYTF
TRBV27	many	CASSLGLTGELFF
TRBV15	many	CATSREVQRGTDTQYF
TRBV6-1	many	CATRGLAGVADTQYF
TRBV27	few	CASSATRWVLDTQYF
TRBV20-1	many	CSASTLAFGTEAFF
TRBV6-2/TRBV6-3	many	CASSFGTGYEQYF
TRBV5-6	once	CASTPGTEIYEQYF
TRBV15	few	CATSRDSASSYEQYF
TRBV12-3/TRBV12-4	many	CASSLGGGRGPFSQHF
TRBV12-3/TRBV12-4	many	CASRGGNTIYF
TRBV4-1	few	CASSQGQGANYGYTF
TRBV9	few	CASSVATGGFEKLFF
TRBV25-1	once	CASSLDLPPYNEQFF
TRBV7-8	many	CASSLVGGAEGYTF
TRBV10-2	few	CASKLRDPNYEQYF
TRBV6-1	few	CASSDPRDYGYTF
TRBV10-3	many	CAISESGTGGYDEQYF
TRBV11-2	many	CASSLDLSGRPTDTQYF
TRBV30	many	CAWEGTSYNEQFF
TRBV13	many	CASSQEDRSGANVLTF
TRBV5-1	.	CASSLVVGSTDTQYF
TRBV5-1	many	CASSGAWRESYEQYF
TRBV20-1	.	CSADWGDTQYF
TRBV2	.	CASSVRPLPQTEAFF
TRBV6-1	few	CASKGEGGRRRSPLHF
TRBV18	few	CASSPKDSDTQYF
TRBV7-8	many	CASSSGLQETQYF
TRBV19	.	CASSIAGGGYYNEQFF
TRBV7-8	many	CASNKGGITQPQHF
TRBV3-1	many	CASSQIRDSPTGQYF
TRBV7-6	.	CASSRGGETYEQYF
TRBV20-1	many	CSATNPGGTMNTEAFF
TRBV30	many	CAWTPRTSKNIQYF